These T cell receptor beta chains were read from a single sample in a study of T cell responses to AZD1222 COVID-19 vaccine. TCRdb keeps only in-frame clones here, not all; method: immunoSEQ multiplex PCR. The sample shows approximately 150,000 clones, around 92% of them seen only once. Sequenced material: peripheral blood, taken on day 0 of AZD1222 vaccination. The receptors originated from an adult in good health. The CDR3 runs from the conserved cysteine through the conserved F or W. Each record gives: CDR3 length, V gene, D gene, J gene, clone size, CDR3 DNA, CDR3 protein. The D gene is left open where the match is weak. Size is stated for part of the rows, as once, few or many counts, or as a class when the clone is expanded.

>16|TRBV30|.|TRBJ1-6|.
TGTGCCTGGAGTGTAGGCGGGAGCTCCTATAATTCACCCCTCCACTTT
CAWSVGGSSYNSPLHF
>17|TRBV28|TRBD1|TRBJ1-2|.
TGTGCCAGCATTGACAGGGGGAATCGAGGGCAGAACTATGGCTACACCTTC
CASIDRGNRGQNYGYTF
>18|TRBV5-5|TRBD2|TRBJ2-5|.
TGTGCCAGCAGTTCCGGGACTAGCGGGAGCGGAGGTCGAGAGACCCAGTACTTC
CASSSGTSGSGGRETQYF
>12|TRBV12-3/TRBV12-4|.|TRBJ1-2|.
TGTGCCAGCACCATGAATGGCTATGGCTACACCTTC
CASTMNGYGYTF
>13|TRBV10-2|.|TRBJ1-4|.
TGCGCCAGCAGGAGAGGGACCGGTGAAAAACTGTTTTTT
CASRRGTGEKLFF
>15|TRBV3-1/TRBV3-2|TRBD2|TRBJ2-5|.
TGTGCCAGCAGCCAAGCGGCAAGCGGGGCGGAGACCCAGTACTTC
CASSQAASGAETQYF
>16|TRBV15|TRBD1|TRBJ2-4|.
TGTGCCACCAGCTTTGGGACAGGGGTAGCCAAAAACATTCAGTACTTC
CATSFGTGVAKNIQYF
>15|TRBV7-8|.|TRBJ2-7|.
TGTGCCAGCAGCTCTTACAGGGGAGGTACCTACGAGCAGTACTTC
CASSSYRGGTYEQYF
>18|TRBV18|TRBD1|TRBJ2-1|.
TGTGCCAGCTCACCGGGTCAATCAGGGGGCGGAACTTACAATGAGCAGTTCTTC
CASSPGQSGGGTYNEQFF
>13|TRBV7-2|.|TRBJ1-4|.
TGTGCCAGCAGGCCTGGGGGTAGCGAAAAACTGTTTTTT
CASRPGGSEKLFF
>14|TRBV4-1|TRBD1|TRBJ2-3|.
TGCGCCAGCAGCCGGACAGGGTGGCCAGATACGCAGTATTTT
CASSRTGWPDTQYF
>15|TRBV6-1|TRBD1|TRBJ2-7|.
TGTGCCAGCAGTGAAGCCGGGACAGGGGGCCACGAGCAGTACTTC
CASSEAGTGGHEQYF
>17|TRBV7-2|TRBD2|TRBJ2-1|.
TGTGCCAGCAGCCGGGAGGCGCGGCTACGCTCCTACAATGAGCAGTTCTTC
CASSREARLRSYNEQFF
>17|TRBV7-9|TRBD1|TRBJ1-2|.
TGTGCCAGCAGCTCCGGGAGCCCTCGACAGGGGGACTATGGCTACACCTTC
CASSSGSPRQGDYGYTF
>18|TRBV6-2/TRBV6-3|TRBD1|TRBJ2-1|.
TGTGCCAGCAGTCTGGGACAGGGGCCAATTTTCTCCTACAATGAGCAGTTCTTC
CASSLGQGPIFSYNEQFF
>14|TRBV19|.|TRBJ2-7|.
TGTGCCAGTAGTATTAAGCCAGGGGACGACGAGCAGTACTTC
CASSIKPGDDEQYF
>15|TRBV6-5|.|TRBJ1-2|.
TGTGCCAGCAGTTACACTGCGAACAGAGGGTATGGCTACACCTTC
CASSYTANRGYGYTF
>14|TRBV7-2|.|TRBJ1-5|.
TGTGCCAGCAGCAGCAGCGGTTTAAATCAGCCCCAGCATTTT
CASSSSGLNQPQHF
>15|TRBV2|TRBD1|TRBJ2-5|.
TGTGCCAGCAGCCCGGGGACAGGGGGCTTTGAGACCCAGTACTTC
CASSPGTGGFETQYF
>11|TRBV2|.|TRBJ1-1|.
TGTGCCACCGGAATGAACACTGAAGCTTTCTTT
CATGMNTEAFF
>16|TRBV11-2|.|TRBJ2-7|once
TGTGCCAGCAGCCAAGGCCCCTCTCGGAGCTCCTACGAGCAGTACTTC
CASSQGPSRSSYEQYF
>14|TRBV19|TRBD1|TRBJ1-2|.
TGTGCCAGTAGTAGTTCAGGGGGCCAGGGTGGCTACACCTTC
CASSSSGGQGGYTF
>12|TRBV30|.|TRBJ1-2|.
TGTGCCCGCGACCAGAACCCGGGTGGCTACACCTTC
CARDQNPGGYTF
>16|TRBV27|.|TRBJ1-2|.
TGTGCCAGCAGTTTAAATTCTAGGGGGTTTACCTATGGCTACACCTTC
CASSLNSRGFTYGYTF
>13|TRBV27|.|TRBJ1-5|.
TGTGCCAGCAGGTTGGACCGGGGGAAGCCCCAGCATTTT
CASRLDRGKPQHF
>11|TRBV7-9|.|TRBJ1-2|.
TGTGCCAGCAGCCTCGGACGGGGCTACACCTTC
CASSLGRGYTF
>14|TRBV11-3|TRBD2|TRBJ2-1|.
TGTGCCAGCAGCTTATCTGGGACTAGTCTAGGGCAGTTCTTC
CASSLSGTSLGQFF
>11|TRBV2|.|TRBJ1-1|.
TGTGCCAGCAGTGATGGGACAGAAGCTTTCTTT
CASSDGTEAFF
>20|TRBV6-2/TRBV6-3|.|TRBJ2-1|few
TGTGCCAGCAGTTACGGAACAGGACTCCGGTCACTACTTCCTATCAATGAGCAGTTCTTC
CASSYGTGLRSLLPINEQFF
>14|TRBV5-1|.|TRBJ1-5|.
TGCGCCAGCAGCCGGGGCCCCGGAAATCAGCCCCAGCATTTT
CASSRGPGNQPQHF
>13|TRBV28|.|TRBJ2-7|.
TGTGCCAGCAGTTTTGGCAGGGCCTACGAGCAGTACTTC
CASSFGRAYEQYF
>15|TRBV7-2|.|TRBJ1-2|few
TGTGCCAGCAGCTCCGCAGGGGCCTCTAACTATGGCTACACCTTC
CASSSAGASNYGYTF
>14|TRBV7-8|TRBD1|TRBJ1-3|.
TGTGCCAGCAGGTACAGGGGTGAGGGAAACACCATATATTTT
CASRYRGEGNTIYF
>15|TRBV5-1|.|TRBJ2-7|.
TGCGCCAGCAGCTTGTTGGGGCAGGGTATTAACGAGCAGTACTTC
CASSLLGQGINEQYF
>15|TRBV4-1|TRBD2|TRBJ2-7|once
TGCGCCAGCAGCCAGCCGGGACTAGCGGACTACGAGCAGTACTTC
CASSQPGLADYEQYF
>16|TRBV13|.|TRBJ1-6|.
TGTGCCAGCAGCTTAGGGGGGCTCTTCTATAATTCACCCCTCCACTTT
CASSLGGLFYNSPLHF
>15|TRBV4-2|TRBD1|TRBJ1-2|.
TGTGCCAGCAGCCCCCGACAGGGGGGAGACTATGGCTACACCTTC
CASSPRQGGDYGYTF
>14|TRBV27|.|TRBJ2-3|.
TGTGCCAGCAGTATAACAGGTAGCACAGATACGCAGTATTTT
CASSITGSTDTQYF
>17|TRBV7-8|TRBD1|TRBJ1-3|once
TGTGCCAGCAGCGCCAGACAGGGGGCTCGCTCTGGAAACACCATATATTTT
CASSARQGARSGNTIYF
>15|TRBV9|.|TRBJ1-5|.
TGTGCCAGCAGCGAGGGGGTTTTAAGCAATCAGCCCCAGCATTTT
CASSEGVLSNQPQHF
>14|TRBV29-1|.|TRBJ2-2|.
TGCAGCGTTCGACAGGCCGTAGATCCCGGGGAGCTGTTTTTT
CSVRQAVDPGELFF
>11|TRBV6-6|.|TRBJ1-5|.
TGTGCCAGCAGCCTCCTGGGAGCCCAGCATTTT
CASSLLGAQHF
>13|TRBV28|TRBD1|TRBJ1-5|.
TGTGCCAGCAGTCCACAGGGGTGGAGGCCCCAGCATTTT
CASSPQGWRPQHF
>11|TRBV28|.|TRBJ2-7|.
TGTGCCAGCAGTCCGGACTACGAGCAGTACTTC
CASSPDYEQYF
>15|TRBV27|TRBD2|TRBJ2-1|.
TGTGCCAGCACCCTGATAGCGGGGGCTTACAATGAGCAGTTCTTC
CASTLIAGAYNEQFF
>15|TRBV5-1|.|TRBJ1-1|.
TGCGCCAGCAGCTTGGCCTCGAGGGTGCGGACTGAAGCTTTCTTT
CASSLASRVRTEAFF
>12|TRBV5-4|TRBD2|TRBJ2-1|.
TGTGCCAGCAGCCCCTTAGCGGGACGCCCGTTCTTC
CASSPLAGRPFF
>15|TRBV27|.|TRBJ1-1|once
TGTGCCAGCAGTTTCATTTCCGGGGTGAACACTGAAGCTTTCTTT
CASSFISGVNTEAFF
>13|TRBV5-5|.|TRBJ1-2|.
TGTGCCAGCAGCCATCTGCCGGGGGCGGGCTACACCTTC
CASSHLPGAGYTF
>14|TRBV4-2|.|TRBJ1-1|.
TGTGCCAGCAGCCAAGAGCGTCGGGTGACTGAAGCTTTCTTT
CASSQERRVTEAFF
>15|TRBV6-5|TRBD2|TRBJ2-1|.
TGTGCCAGCAGTTACTCGGGACTAGAAGTCAATGAGCAGTTCTTC
CASSYSGLEVNEQFF